The present TCR beta chain was sequenced within a study of cytomegalovirus exposure and HLA in healthy donors (dated 2017 in TCRdb). Study-level background: An earlier analysis of several hundred of the donors reported 250 to 300 Gb of sequence data and 100 million to 130 million unique TCR beta sequences from 150 million to 200 million T cells. An early release covering roughly 640 HLA-typed donors comprised about 290 gigabases of sequencing data and tens of millions of unique TCR sequences. Of the roughly 400 genotyped donors, approximately 83% fell in the genetic ancestry cluster associated with self-reported Caucasian donors. The study aimed to test whether signatures of past pathogen exposure could be identified by cataloging public T cell receptors. The study profiled the T cell repertoires of under 850 subjects by immunosequencing and related them to cytomegalovirus serostatus. In addition to the first cohort of 666 subjects, a separate validation cohort of under 150 different subjects was used. High-throughput TCR immunosequencing, statistical association of individual TCRs with disease status, and machine learning were combined to predict cytomegalovirus infection status. A later analysis re-analyzed previously published TCR beta repertoires from about 600 donors and added high-resolution HLA genotyping to study TCR occurrence patterns. The later analysis used no new phenotypic data to find candidate immune exposures, relying instead on TCR beta sequences and their occurrence across donors. An earlier analysis of 587 of the donors applied high-throughput TCR beta sequencing to assess whether each TCR beta V gene segment acted as functional or pseudogenic. Donor age, sex, ethnicity and CMV serostatus were compiled together with the repertoire data. A later genetic analysis used genome-wide SNP genotypes for about three fifths of the roughly 700 donors, treating that subset as a discovery cohort. All discovery cohort repertoires had been generated using a single sequencing platform. Class I and class II HLA loci were covered by the typing at four-digit resolution. Typing coverage varied by locus: roughly 629-630 donors for A, B, C, DRB1 and DQB1; under 550 for DQA1; about 590 for DPA1; under 490 for DPB1. About five DR-DQ haplotypes were handled as single units for association and clustering, since linkage in the cohort was strong. Across approximately 400 genotyped donors of the cohort, an average of roughly 230,000 unique TCR beta nucleotide sequences per donor were sequenced, and approximately 17% of those sequences were non-productive. Study-wide findings and limitations: In a later genetic analysis, fewer N-insertions in productive TCRs were reported among donors in an Asian-associated ancestry cluster than the roughly 700-donor mean. The earlier analysis of some 560 of the donors excluded around 17 rarely observed V segments, including chromosome 9 orphons, because counts were too low. A later analysis associated some 17,000 TCR beta sequences with specific HLA alleles at a false discovery rate of 0.05. This cohort had only TCR beta chains sequenced, and the lack of alpha or paired-chain data limited which features could be detected. A further reported finding was that TCR beta sequences accurately predicted the HLA-A and HLA-B alleles for most subjects in the first cohort. In a later analysis, HLA-associated TCR beta chains showed more clonal expansion and lower generation probabilities than non-associated chains that were equally common. A few of the identified cytomegalovirus-associated TCR beta chains were confirmed in vitro to be specific for cytomegalovirus antigens. In an earlier analysis of some 500 of the donors, most TCR beta V segments were observed in productive rearrangements about 87% or about 30% of the time, broadly matching IMGT annotations. In the study, around 150 TCR beta chains were listed as associated with cytomegalovirus. When HLA alleles, especially DR and DQ, strongly co-occurred, attributing TCR associations to individual alleles was difficult. The sequencing pipeline was judged likely to have produced a cluster of highly shared sequence variants as a technical artifact. An association between a missense DCLRE1C variant and V-gene and J-gene trimming of TCR beta chains was found in a later genetic analysis and replicated in an independent cohort. According to the authors, the approach could potentially be generalized to other disease states and immunological phenotypes. In a later analysis, the rate of TCR association differed among HLA loci, with DRB1 alleles having the most associated TCRs and HLA-C alleles having the fewest. Cytomegalovirus status was reported to be diagnosed by the classifier with high specificity and sensitivity in both the original and validation cohorts. Correlated functional status among segregating V segments might be attributable to linkage disequilibrium, but an unknown experimental factor could not be ruled out. A later analysis reported that several top co-occurrence clusters appeared linked to parvovirus B19, influenza, CMV and Epstein-Barr virus. The 87-base-pair reads could not distinguish some IMGT-functional V segments, including TRBV6-2 and TRBV6-3, so those segments were excluded. HLA typing was unavailable for some donors at each locus, so association tests used only the typed subset. The only immune exposure information available for the cohort was CMV serostatus. In a later analysis, most CMV-associated TCR beta chains were found to appear HLA-restricted, with HLA associations seemingly driven largely by CMV exposure. Across donors, most TCR sequences were observed very rarely, whereas some public TCRs were present in many individuals. The presence/absence analyses assumed that sequencing depth was roughly uniform across donors, and that assumption may not be true.

Trimming takes 6 bases from V and 0 bases from J, and the germline ends sit 12 bases apart. Including cysteine and phenylalanine, the CDR3 has 15 amino acids. CDR3 DNA is the only sequence kept; it has 45 bases, read in frame from the first base. As encoded in the germline V gene, CDR1 is SGHRS while CDR2 is YFSETQ. Libraries came from the immunoSEQ multiplex PCR assay. A mixture of 60 forward primers for TCR Vbeta segments and 13 reverse primers for TCR Jbeta segments was used in the multiplex PCR. The CDR3 region of rearranged TCR beta genes was amplified from genomic DNA by a multiplex PCR assay. The Illumina HiSeq System was used to sequence the amplified TCR beta libraries as 87-base-pair reads. In the source study's methods: In a later analysis, roughly 80 million unique TCR beta chains were counted across the 650 to 750 repertoires, and approximately 9.9 million of these chains were shared by at least two donors. A nearest-neighbor algorithm error-corrected the raw reads and collapsed the reads into unique sequences, merging closely related sequences to remove PCR and sequencing errors. CDR3 sequences were aligned to IMGT reference sequences to assign V, D and J gene segments. For a sequence to be retained, at least a six-nucleotide match to both a V gene segment and a J gene segment was required. A rearrangement was called productive if the CDR3 had no stop codons and remained in frame with V and J, and every other rearrangement was called non-productive. Following IMGT convention, CDR3 was defined as the stretch from the second conserved V-encoded cysteine to the conserved J-encoded phenylalanine. Sequences without an unambiguous match to a single V gene segment were excluded from the earlier analysis of about 640 of the donors. An earlier analysis of several hundred of the donors classified V segments as functional when productive rearrangements were above 56.7% and as segregating when the standard deviation between donors was above 5%. A statistical classification framework was built to diagnose cytomegalovirus status from the catalog of TCR beta chain sequences. V and J gene assignment, in a later analysis, came from comparing TCR nucleotide sequences with IMGT/GENE-DB human TR gene sequences. In a later analysis, CDR3 sequences and most-parsimonious VDJ recombination scenarios were assigned using the TCRdist pipeline. A later analysis defined each TCR beta chain by its CDR3 amino acid sequence plus V-gene family, and excluded reads lacking a unique V-gene family. In a later analysis, fewer than 600 highly shared, low-generation-probability nucleotide sequences were removed to address suspected cross-contamination and a sequencing artifact. A later analysis calculated a clonal expansion index for each public chain from normalized within-repertoire ranks of inferred template counts. Generation probabilities in a later analysis came from a VDJ recombination model fitted to out-of-frame rearrangements, and those results were checked against IGoR. In a later analysis, TCR-TCR, TCR-HLA and TCR-CMV co-occurrence was scored with hypergeometric tests, and a repertoire-size bias correction was applied to TCR pairs. False discovery rates were estimated in a later analysis by permuting HLA or CMV assignments 20 times. In a later analysis, co-occurring TCRs were grouped using DBSCAN, and TCRdist sequence similarity was added for clustering within HLA-allele-positive subsets. Repertoires with fewer than 30,000 or more than 120,000 public chains were left out of co-occurrence clustering, as were about 5 repertoires with anomalous nucleotide sharing. TCRdb re-hosts the immuneACCESS table, in-frame sequences only. Its copies lack some clones; in the studies checked, an unresolved V gene accounts for under half of them, and the cause for the rest is not known. V and J calls and clone size are given by that table; D and trimming were obtained from the DNA. Present in this sample are about 130,000 clones, over 50% of which were seen just once. The ten largest clonotypes hold approximately 1.6% of the sample.

Of note for this clone: No cognate antigen has been identified for it. Base qualities are missing; no much larger clone stands one base away.

The cohort was made up of around 720 healthy bone marrow donors. Cohort members were all nominally healthy when sampled, although unrecorded immune exposures were likely present. Of the 690 or so cohort members, approximately 300 had a positive CMV serostatus and 352 had a negative one, while no CMV serostatus was recorded for the donor. A peripheral blood sample was collected from each donor, and TCR beta sequencing was performed on peripheral blood mononuclear cells. The Qiagen DNeasy Blood Extraction Kit was used to extract genomic DNA from the blood cell samples. The clonotype comes from a human donor in good health. Sequences were obtained from PBMCs. The chain is made from TRBV5-1 and TRBJ2-2; 6 matching bases give a weak D call of TRBD1. Here is the DNA: TGCGCCAGCACCGGACAGTTTTCGAACACCGGGGAGCTGTTTTTT. Translation gives CASTGQFSNTGELFF.